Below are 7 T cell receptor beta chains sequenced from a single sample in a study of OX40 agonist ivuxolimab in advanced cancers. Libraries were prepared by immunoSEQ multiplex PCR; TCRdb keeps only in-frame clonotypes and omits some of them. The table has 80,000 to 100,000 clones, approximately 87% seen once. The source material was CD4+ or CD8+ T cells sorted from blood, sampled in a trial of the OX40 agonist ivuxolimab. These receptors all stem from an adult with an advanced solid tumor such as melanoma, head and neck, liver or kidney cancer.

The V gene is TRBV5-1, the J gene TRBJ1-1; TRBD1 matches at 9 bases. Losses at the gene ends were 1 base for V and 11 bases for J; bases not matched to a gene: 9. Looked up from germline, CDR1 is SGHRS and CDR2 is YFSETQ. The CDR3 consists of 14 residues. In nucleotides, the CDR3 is TGCGCCAGCAGCTTGACCGGGACAGGGAATCTGGCTTTCTTT. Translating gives CASSLTGTGNLAFF.

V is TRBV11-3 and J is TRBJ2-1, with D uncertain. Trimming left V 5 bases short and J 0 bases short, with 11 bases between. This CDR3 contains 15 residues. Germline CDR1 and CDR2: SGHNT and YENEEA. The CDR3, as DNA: TGTGCCAGCAGCCTTACCCCTTTCTCCTACAATGAGCAGTTCTTC. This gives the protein CASSLTPFSYNEQFF.

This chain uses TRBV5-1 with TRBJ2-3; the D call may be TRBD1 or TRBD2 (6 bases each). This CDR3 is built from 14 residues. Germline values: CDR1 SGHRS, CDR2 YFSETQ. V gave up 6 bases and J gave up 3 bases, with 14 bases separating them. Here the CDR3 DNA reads TGCGCCAGCAAGAGGGGGGCGGGTACAGATACGCAGTATTTT. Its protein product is CASKRGAGTDTQYF.

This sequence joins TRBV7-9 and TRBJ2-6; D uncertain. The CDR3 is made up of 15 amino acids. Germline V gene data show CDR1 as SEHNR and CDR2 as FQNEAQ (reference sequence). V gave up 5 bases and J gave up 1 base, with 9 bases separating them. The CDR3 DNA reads TGTGCCAGCAGCGTGAGTGGGTCTGGGGCCAACGTCCTGACTTTC. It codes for CASSVSGSGANVLTF.

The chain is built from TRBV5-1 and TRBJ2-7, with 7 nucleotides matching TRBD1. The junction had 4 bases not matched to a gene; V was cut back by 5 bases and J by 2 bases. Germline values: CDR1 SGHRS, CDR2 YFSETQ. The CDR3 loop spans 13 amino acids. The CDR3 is CASRSGTAYEQYF. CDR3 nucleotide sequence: TGCGCCAGCAGGTCCGGGACAGCCTACGAGCAGTACTTC.

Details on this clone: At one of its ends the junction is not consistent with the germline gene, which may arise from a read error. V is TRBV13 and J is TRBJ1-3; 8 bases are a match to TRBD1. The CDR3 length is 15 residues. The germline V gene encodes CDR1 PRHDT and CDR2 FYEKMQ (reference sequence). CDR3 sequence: CASSLDRGPGNTIYF. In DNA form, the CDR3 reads TGTGCCAGCAGTTTAGACAGGGGCCCTGGAAACACCATATATTTT. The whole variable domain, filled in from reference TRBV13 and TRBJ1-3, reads AAGVIQSPRHLIKEKRETATLKCYPIPRHDTVYWYQQGPGQDPQFLISFYEKMQSDKGSIPDRFSAQQFSDYHSELNMSSLELGDSALYFCASSLDRGPGNTIYFGEGSWLTVV.

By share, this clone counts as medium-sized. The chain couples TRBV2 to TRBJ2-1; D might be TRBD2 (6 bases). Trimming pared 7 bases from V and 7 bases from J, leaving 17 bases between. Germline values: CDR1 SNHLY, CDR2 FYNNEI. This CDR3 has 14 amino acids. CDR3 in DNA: TGTGCCAGCACCCGGGACTCAAGTGGTAATGAGCAGTTCTTC. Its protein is CASTRDSSGNEQFF.